One sample yielded the 29 T cell receptor beta chains listed below, sequenced in a study of T cell responses to AZD1222 COVID-19 vaccine (dated by TCRdb to the early 2020s). The sample's time point label is to be understood as: baseline before first vaccination. The library relied on the immunoSEQ multiplex PCR assay. Sourced from immuneACCESS, this table was stored by TCRdb with only in-frame sequences that have V and J called. A share of the clones is absent; for the studies checked, an unresolved V gene accounts for under half, and the remainder has no known explanation. In all, the sample holds 65,000 to 80,000 clones, and about nine tenths of those were seen once. Around 4% of the sample lies in the top ten. The input for sequencing was peripheral blood, taken on day 0 of AZD1222 vaccination. All receptors come from an adult in good health.

The chain recombines TRBV6-2 or TRBV6-3 with TRBJ1-1; no definite D call. CDR1 is MNHEY, CDR2 SVGEGT, per germline. The CDR3 length is 14 residues. V lost 2 bases and J lost 3, with 10 bases in between. DNA of the CDR3: TGTGCCAGCAGTTACCTCGGAGAGGACACTGAAGCTTTCTTT. Residues: CASSYLGEDTEAFF.

This chain links TRBV7-2 with TRBJ2-3, with 10 bases matching TRBD2. The CDR3 runs 17 residues. After removal of 5 bases from V and 0 bases from J, the junction contained 8 bases not matched to a gene. Germline assignment: CDR1 SGHTA and CDR2 FQGNSA. The CDR3 bases are TGTGCCAGCAGCGGAATACTAGCGGGGACTAGCACAGATACGCAGTATTTT. Amino acids: CASSGILAGTSTDTQYF.

The chain couples TRBV9 to TRBJ1-5; D possibly corresponds to TRBD1 (5 bases). The germline V gene encodes CDR1 SGDLS and CDR2 YYNGEE. Trimming left V 0 bases short and J 1 base short, with 8 bases between. This CDR3 is built from 15 residues. CDR3 amino acids: CASSVGGNSNQPQHF. CDR3 nucleotides: TGTGCCAGCAGCGTAGGGGGGAACAGCAATCAGCCCCAGCATTTT.

The chain joins TRBV27 to TRBJ1-2; 8 bases are a match to TRBD1. The CDR3 length is 13 residues. CDR1 and CDR2 (germline): MNHEY, SMNVEV (reference sequence). J lost 6 bases, V lost 6 bases, and 6 bases had no gene match. DNA for the CDR3: TGTGCCAGCAGGGCGGCAGGGGGCGATGGCTACACCTTC. Residues: CASRAAGGDGYTF.

The genes are TRBV3-1 (or the pseudogene TRBV3-2) and TRBJ2-1; TRBD1 matches 9 bases. CDR3 size: 16 residues. Germline V gene lookup returns CDR1 LGHDT and CDR2 YNNKEL (reference sequence). Germline trimming cut 4 bases from V and 0 bases from J; bases unmatched to any gene: 4. Written as DNA, the CDR3 is TGTGCCAGCAGCCCCGTGGGACAGGGCTCCTACAATGAGCAGTTCTTC. This encodes CASSPVGQGSYNEQFF.

V is TRBV5-1 and J is TRBJ1-5; the D gene is possibly TRBD1 (5 bases). The CDR3 sequence is 20 residues long. Germline V lookup: CDR1 SGHRS, CDR2 YFSETQ. Deletions cut 4 bases from V and 7 bases from J, with 33 bases between. The CDR3 here is CASSLGYGGGGTGIYQPQHF. CDR3 nucleotides: TGCGCCAGCAGCCTGGGATATGGAGGTGGAGGGACGGGTATTTACCAGCCCCAGCATTTT.

V usage is TRBV12-3 or TRBV12-4 and J usage is TRBJ2-7; D may be TRBD1 or TRBD2 (6 bases each). This CDR3 is 13 amino acids long. V was clipped by 5 bases and J by 3 bases, with 11 bases between them. The CDR3 coding sequence is TGTGCCAGCAGTCGAGGGGGACTCTACGAGCAGTACTTC. Its protein is CASSRGGLYEQYF.

This clone is a singleton in its sample. The rearrangement joins TRBV5-8 to TRBJ2-1, with D possibly being TRBD1 (6 bases). Trimming took 3 bases from V and 5 from J, leaving 12 bases between them. Germline V lookup: CDR1 SGHTS, CDR2 YDEGEE. CDR3 length: 14 amino acids. As DNA, the CDR3 is TGTGCCAGCAGCTACGGACAGATAAACAATGAGCAGTTCTTC. As protein: CASSYGQINNEQFF.

This chain joins TRBV6-6 and TRBJ2-7; D may be TRBD2 (6 bases). Trimming left V 6 bases short and J 4 bases short, with 7 bases between. From germline, CDR1 is MNHNY and CDR2 SVGAGI (reference sequence). The CDR3 totals 11 residues. CDR3 DNA sequence: TGTGCCAGCAGGGGACTTTACGAGCAGTACTTC. It encodes CASRGLYEQYF.

This clone was recorded once. The V call is TRBV6-4, the J call TRBJ2-2; TRBD2 aligns across 12 bases. CDR3 length equals 19 residues. Germline CDR1 reads MRHNA; CDR2 reads SNTAGT. V was pared by 7 bases and J by 3 bases, with 15 bases of the junction left unmatched. CDR3 in amino acids: CASTLWVLAGGLDTGELFF. The CDR3 DNA reads TGTGCCAGCACCCTGTGGGTTCTAGCGGGGGGGCTGGACACCGGGGAGCTGTTTTTT.

The genes are TRBV12-5 and TRBJ2-7; 8 positions match TRBD1. The CDR3 length is 13 residues. Germline V CDR1 and CDR2: LGHNT, FRNRAP. Trimming cost V 6 bases and J 2 bases; bases outside gene matches: 3. The CDR3 loop is CASGVQGAYEQYF. The DNA for the CDR3 is TGTGCTAGTGGCGTACAGGGGGCCTACGAGCAGTACTTC.

This chain links TRBV7-3 with TRBJ2-1; D remains ambiguous. The CDR3 runs 16 residues. Per the germline V gene, CDR1 is SGHTA and CDR2 is FQGTGA. The V end lost 5 bases, the J end lost 0 bases, and 14 bases lay between the germline ends. The CDR3 protein is CASSPSGYISYNEQFF. Written as DNA, the CDR3 is TGTGCCAGCAGCCCTAGTGGGTATATCTCCTACAATGAGCAGTTCTTC.

This rearrangement joins TRBV11-3 to TRBJ1-2, with 11 bases fitting TRBD1. V shed 8 bases and J 3 bases; nucleotides not matched to a gene: 8. This CDR3 has 15 residues. Looked up from germline, CDR1 is SGHNT and CDR2 is YENEEA. Here the CDR3 DNA reads TGTGCCAGCGCCTCCGGGACAGGGGGTGACTATGGCTACACCTTC. Protein product: CASASGTGGDYGYTF.

The V call is TRBV4-2, the J call TRBJ1-1; D not certain. This CDR3 is built from 13 residues. The V end was cut by 0 bases, the J end by 9 bases, with 11 bases between. Germline CDR1 LGHNA, CDR2 YNFKEQ. The chain's CDR3 is CASSQEVRGKAFF. CDR3 in DNA: TGTGCCAGCAGCCAAGAGGTTAGAGGCAAAGCTTTCTTT.

The chain is built from TRBV2 and TRBJ1-5; TRBD1 aligns across 9 bases. The germline V gene has CDR1 SNHLY and CDR2 FYNNEI. The CDR3 totals 13 residues. The V segment lost 8 bases and the J segment 2 bases; nucleotides outside the gene matches: 1. The CDR3 coding sequence is TGTGCCAGCGGGGACAGGGGCAATCAGCCCCAGCATTTT. Protein product: CASGDRGNQPQHF.

This chain connects TRBV2 to TRBJ1-1; possible D gene TRBD1, 6 bases. The CDR3 is 14 residues long. Germline V gene lookup returns CDR1 SNHLY and CDR2 FYNNEI. V shed 7 bases and J shed 1 base, with 13 bases lying between them. In DNA form, the CDR3 reads TGTGCCAGCATAGGCCAGACAGGGAACACTGAAGCTTTCTTT. Amino acids: CASIGQTGNTEAFF.

This clone is a singleton in its sample. The chain joins TRBV6-6 to TRBJ2-7; unclear D gene. Trimming cost V 6 bases and J 3 bases, with 9 bases left between them. Looked up from germline, CDR1 is MNHNY and CDR2 is SVGAGI (reference sequence). The CDR3 covers 12 residues. In DNA form, the CDR3 reads TGTGCCAGCAGCCCCGAAGGCTACGAGCAGTACTTC. As protein: CASSPEGYEQYF.

V and J are TRBV28 and TRBJ1-2, with D unresolved. Trimming pared 6 bases from V and 1 base from J, leaving 12 bases between. The CDR3 has 14 residues. CDR1 is MDHEN, CDR2 SYDVKM, per germline. CDR3 sequence: CASSLQILNYGYTF. The CDR3 DNA follows: TGTGCCAGCAGCCTGCAGATCCTTAACTATGGCTACACCTTC.

The V and J genes are TRBV24-1 and TRBJ1-3; D possibly corresponds to TRBD1 (5 bases). This CDR3 region has 14 residues. Germline V lookup: CDR1 KGHDR, CDR2 SFDVKD. The V and J ends lost 5 bases and 5 bases respectively, with 12 bases between them. The chain's CDR3 is CATSASGSRNTIYF. CDR3 nucleotides: TGTGCCACCAGTGCATCAGGGAGTCGAAACACCATATATTTT.

The chain is built from TRBV20-1 and TRBJ1-5, with a tentative D call TRBD1 (5 bases). CDR1 DFQATT and CDR2 SNEGSKA come from the germline V gene (reference sequence). The CDR3 is 13 residues long. The V gene lost 3 bases and the J gene lost 5 bases, with 11 bases spanning the gap. The CDR3 sequence is CSASRQPDQPQHF. For the CDR3, the DNA is TGCAGTGCTAGTAGACAGCCAGATCAGCCCCAGCATTTT.

This clone was seen more than once but under ten times. This rearrangement joins TRBV29-1 to TRBJ2-7; possibly TRBD2 for D (6 bases). Germline V gives CDR1 SQVTM, CDR2 ANQGSEA. Trimming took 0 bases from V and 3 from J, leaving 12 bases between them. This CDR3 contains 14 residues. The chain's CDR3 is CSVEDPGTDYEQYF. DNA for the CDR3: TGCAGCGTTGAAGACCCTGGGACTGACTACGAGCAGTACTTC.

The chain combines TRBV6-2 or TRBV6-3 with TRBJ1-1, with a tentative D call TRBD1 (5 bases). The CDR3 has 12 amino acids. Per germline, CDR1 MNHEY and CDR2 SVGEGT. Trimming took 5 bases from V and 5 from J, leaving 9 bases between them. Here the CDR3 DNA reads TGTGCCAGCAGTCAGGGTGGGACTGAAGCTTTCTTT. It codes for CASSQGGTEAFF.

This chain links TRBV6-1 with TRBJ1-2; a weak D match, TRBD1 (6 bases). The germline V and J ends were trimmed by 1 base and 9 bases, with 9 bases remaining between them. Germline V gene sequence: CDR1 MNHNS, CDR2 SASEGT. The CDR3 runs 12 residues. CDR3 loop: CASSEEGESYTF. DNA of the CDR3: TGTGCCAGCAGTGAAGAGGGGGAGAGCTACACCTTC.

The rearrangement links TRBV12-3 or TRBV12-4 to TRBJ2-3; D possibly matches TRBD1 or TRBD2 (5 bases each). CDR3 length: 12 amino acids. Deletions cut 7 bases from V and 4 bases from J, with 9 bases between. CDR3 region: CASMMGADTQYF. The CDR3 DNA reads as TGTGCCAGCATGATGGGGGCAGATACGCAGTATTTT.

The V and J genes are TRBV30 and TRBJ1-2; D is perhaps TRBD1 (6 bases). This CDR3 comprises 12 residues. Germline V gene data show CDR1 as GTSNPN and CDR2 as SVGIG (reference sequence). With 2 bases removed from V and 7 bases from J, the gap between germline ends came to 11 bases. The chain's CDR3 is CAWSRDTLGYTF. The CDR3 DNA reads TGTGCCTGGAGTCGGGACACCCTTGGCTACACCTTC.

The chain employs TRBV25-1 and TRBJ2-3; maybe TRBD1 (6 bases). The germline gives CDR1 MGHDK, CDR2 SYGVNS. This CDR3 comprises 15 residues. The germline V and J ends were trimmed by 1 base and 2 bases, with 10 bases remaining between them. The CDR3 here is CASSELGQYTDTQYF. CDR3 bases: TGTGCCAGCAGTGAATTAGGACAGTACACAGATACGCAGTATTTT.

This clone was observed a handful of times. The gene calls are TRBV4-2 and TRBJ1-4; no definite D call. Germline CDR1 LGHNA, CDR2 YNFKEQ. The CDR3 consists of 15 residues. The germline V and J ends were trimmed by 3 bases and 1 base, with 9 bases remaining between them. Here the CDR3 DNA reads TGTGCCAGCAGCCAGCCACAGCTAACTAATGAAAAACTGTTTTTT. Protein: CASSQPQLTNEKLFF.

The chain joins TRBV7-3 to TRBJ2-7; TRBD2 matches 8 bases. V lost 1 base and J lost 5; bases outside the gene matches: 4. The germline gives CDR1 SGHTA, CDR2 FQGTGA. CDR3 size: 14 residues. This chain's CDR3 is CASSLIGGADEQYF. The CDR3 DNA is TGTGCCAGCAGCTTAATCGGGGGGGCGGACGAGCAGTACTTC.

V is TRBV5-8 and J is TRBJ1-1, with a weak D call TRBD1 (5 bases). The CDR3 runs 14 residues. Germline CDR1 is SGHTS and CDR2 is YDEGEE. The V gene lost 3 bases and the J gene lost 7 bases, with 16 bases spanning the gap. The CDR3 reads CASSYRRGEGEAFF. CDR3 DNA: TGTGCCAGCAGCTACAGGCGGGGGGAAGGTGAAGCTTTCTTT.